Listed below are T cell receptor beta chains from one sample, sequenced in a study of response to subunit inactivated influenza vaccine. TCRdb reanalysed the RT-PCR reads using MiXCR and keeps one entry per CDR3 protein. The sample carries about 170,000 distinct CDR3 sequences, around 11% recorded once. The starting material was CD8+ T cells sorted from PBMCs, obtained less than 30 months after vaccination. These receptor sequences come from a man between 50 and 69 years old who received an inactivated influenza vaccine. The CDR3 runs from the conserved cysteine through the conserved F or W. A D gene is named only where the DNA matches it firmly. Size is omitted from some rows. Given values are once, few, many or a class for expanded clones.

size | J | V | D | CDR3 | DNA
few | TRBJ2-3 | TRBV27 | TRBD1 | CASSPILGQLSTDTQYF | TGTGCCAGCAGTCCTATTTTGGGACAGTTAAGCACAGATACGCAGTATTTT
. | TRBJ2-2 | TRBV6-1 | TRBD1 | CASRQWQGAHGGELFF | TGTGCCAGCAGGCAATGGCAGGGGGCTCACGGCGGGGAGCTGTTTTTT
few | TRBJ2-7 | TRBV28 | . | CASSHGGGYEQYF | TGTGCCAGCAGTCACGGAGGGGGGTACGAGCAGTACTTC
few | TRBJ1-1 | TRBV11-2 | . | CASSLGAGAGAFF | TGTGCCAGCAGCTTAGGCGCAGGGGCGGGAGCTTTCTTT
many | TRBJ2-2 | TRBV18 | . | CASSPIGTENTGELFF | TGTGCCAGCTCACCGATCGGGACGGAGAACACCGGGGAGCTGTTTTTT
many | TRBJ2-1 | TRBV11-2 | TRBD2 | CASSPHGVAGYGEQFF | TGTGCCAGCAGCCCACACGGGGTAGCGGGATACGGTGAGCAGTTCTTC
few | TRBJ2-3 | TRBV20-1 | . | CSARDGDSYPTDTQYF | TGCAGTGCTAGAGATGGCGACAGCTATCCCACAGATACGCAGTATTTT
. | TRBJ2-7 | TRBV20-1 | TRBD2 | CSAPGTSGGSFYEQYF | TGCAGTGCTCCCGGGACTAGCGGGGGTAGTTTCTACGAGCAGTACTTC
. | TRBJ1-2 | TRBV15 | TRBD1 | CATSREGQGNHGYTF | TGTGCCACCAGCAGAGAGGGACAGGGTAACCATGGCTACACCTTC
few | TRBJ2-1 | TRBV28 | . | CASSFGGGSYNEQFF | TGTGCCAGCAGTTTCGGTGGAGGCTCCTACAATGAGCAGTTCTTC
few | TRBJ1-2 | TRBV6-2/TRBV6-3 | . | CASSLYSDGGGNYGYTF | TGTGCCAGCAGCCTCTACTCGGACGGGGGAGGCAACTATGGCTACACCTTC
few | TRBJ2-5 | TRBV12-3/TRBV12-4 | TRBD2 | CASAGSLAGLEETQYF | TGTGCCAGCGCCGGATCGCTAGCGGGGTTGGAGGAGACCCAGTACTTC
. | TRBJ2-5 | TRBV5-6 | TRBD2 | CASSLNLASGYQETQYF | TGTGCCAGCAGCTTAAACCTTGCTAGCGGCTACCAAGAGACCCAGTACTTC
many | TRBJ1-2 | TRBV20-1 | TRBD1 | CSARDQSPQGDPYGYTF | TGCAGTGCTAGAGATCAATCCCCGCAGGGGGACCCCTATGGCTACACCTTC
few | TRBJ2-1 | TRBV11-2 | TRBD2 | CASSLTGTSGSIYGNEQFF | TGTGCCAGCAGCTTAACCGGGACTAGCGGGAGTATTTACGGGAATGAGCAGTTCTTC
. | TRBJ1-1 | TRBV20-1 | . | CSAFPGDANTEAFF | TGCAGTGCTTTCCCGGGGGACGCGAACACTGAAGCTTTCTTT